Each of the 24 T cell receptor beta chains below was sequenced from the same sample in a study of CD8 T cells in Susac syndrome. Reverse transcription of roughly 0.45 to 1 ug RNA was carried out with random hexamers. TCRdb independently ran MiXCR on the immunoSEQ multiplex PCR reads; one entry per CDR3 protein. The data contain 150,000 to 200,000 distinct CDR3 sequences, about 94% of them seen just once; the ten biggest clones take up around 0.14%. The specimen was CD4+ T cells from PBMCs. The receptors derive from a human donor in good health.

In DNA form, the CDR3 reads TGTGCCACCAGTGATCCAGGGGGCGAACGTGACATTCAGTACTTC. This sequence encodes CATSDPGGERDIQYF. This chain uses TRBV24-1 with TRBJ2-4; the match to TRBD1 covers 8 bases. Germline V gene lookup returns CDR1 KGHDR and CDR2 SFDVKD. V shed 3 bases, J shed 8 bases, and the junction held 8 bases outside the gene matches. The length of the CDR3 is 15 residues.

CDR3 protein: CSVEAAGKQETQYF. CDR3 nucleotides: TGCAGCGTTGAAGCCGCAGGCAAACAAGAGACCCAGTACTTC. The chain carries TRBV29-1 and TRBJ2-5; D uncertain. V was pared by 1 base and J by 2 bases, with 11 bases between. Germline V CDR1 and CDR2: SQVTM, ANQGSEA. The CDR3 contains 14 residues.

The chain couples TRBV10-3 to TRBJ2-7; D remains unclear. Trimming shortened V by 3 bases and J by 2 bases, and 5 bases separated the two germline ends. The CDR3 is 12 residues long. Germline CDR1 ENHRY, CDR2 SYGVKD. The CDR3 protein is CAISDTTYEQYF. The CDR3 coding sequence is TGTGCCATCAGTGACACCACCTACGAGCAGTACTTC.

V gene TRBV9 combines with J gene TRBJ2-3, with TRBD1 matching 7 bases. V lost 7 bases, J lost 4 bases, and 9 bases stayed unmatched. CDR1 and CDR2 from the germline V gene are SGDLS and YYNGEE. CDR3 length: 14 amino acids. DNA for the CDR3: TGTGCCAGCGGCGACAGGGCAGGGGCAGATACGCAGTATTTT. Its translation is CASGDRAGADTQYF.

This clonotype was detected once. The chain joins TRBV29-1 to TRBJ1-2; D uncertain. The CDR3 has 13 residues. Trimming left V 8 bases short and J 3 bases short, with 16 bases between. Germline lookup yields CDR1 SQVTM and CDR2 ANQGSEA. In nucleotides, the CDR3 is TGCAGCACACGGGCCCGCACCGACTATGGCTACACCTTC. It translates to CSTRARTDYGYTF.

The V and J genes are TRBV7-9 and TRBJ1-4; 7 bases are a match to TRBD1. Per the germline V gene, CDR1 is SEHNR and CDR2 is FQNEAQ (reference sequence). The J segment lost 2 bases and the V segment lost 4 bases, leaving 4 bases of the junction unmatched. The CDR3 totals 15 residues. The CDR3 spells CASSSGTDTNEKLFF. Here the CDR3 DNA reads TGTGCCAGCAGCTCGGGGACAGATACTAATGAAAAACTGTTTTTT.

This chain uses TRBV7-9 with TRBJ1-5; TRBD1 might be the D (5 bases). This CDR3 spans 15 amino acids. Germline V gene data show CDR1 as SEHNR and CDR2 as FQNEAQ (reference sequence). The V end lost 1 base, the J end lost 6 bases, and 13 bases lay between the germline ends. The CDR3 protein is CASSLGQGGGQPQHF. CDR3 DNA: TGTGCCAGCAGCTTAGGGCAGGGAGGAGGTCAGCCCCAGCATTTT.

V and J are TRBV3-1 and TRBJ1-1; D not resolved. The V end was cut by 2 bases, the J end by 4 bases, with 11 bases between. The CDR3 totals 14 residues. CDR1 is LGHDT and CDR2 is YNNKEL in the germline V gene (reference sequence). DNA for the CDR3: TGTGCCAGCAGCCAAACTGGCCGTGGCACTGAAGCTTTCTTT. Protein sequence: CASSQTGRGTEAFF.

Turning to this clonotype: The conserved closing phenylalanine or tryptophan is absent in this CDR3, likely reflecting a read error. J is TRBJ1-2 and V is TRBV5-1; 7 bases line up with TRBD1. V lost 5 bases and J lost 3; bases outside the gene matches: 16. Germline lookup yields CDR1 SGHRS and CDR2 YFSETQ. This CDR3 spans 17 amino acids. This CDR3 is CASSGGGMGTAYYGYTL. The CDR3 DNA is TGCGCCAGCAGTGGGGGAGGTATGGGGACAGCGTACTATGGCTACACCTTG.

V gene TRBV30 combines with J gene TRBJ1-1, with 7 nucleotides matching TRBD1. The CDR3 is 11 residues long. The trim removed 4 bases at V and 8 bases at J, leaving 4 bases unmatched. Looked up from germline, CDR1 is GTSNPN and CDR2 is SVGIG (reference sequence). Here the CDR3 reads CAWNMDREAFF. CDR3 in DNA: TGTGCCTGGAACATGGACAGGGAAGCTTTCTTT.

The chain couples TRBV9 to TRBJ1-1, with unresolved D. Germline assignment: CDR1 SGDLS and CDR2 YYNGEE. Trimming took 0 bases from V and 1 from J, leaving 1 base between them. The CDR3 is 12 residues long. The CDR3 loop reads CASSVENTEAFF. CDR3 bases: TGTGCCAGCAGCGTAGAGAACACTGAAGCTTTCTTT.

DNA of the CDR3: TGTGCCAGCTCACCAGGGCTGGGTCCTCAAGAGACCCAGTACTTC. Protein: CASSPGLGPQETQYF. This chain uses TRBV18 with TRBJ2-5; D not resolved. CDR3 length equals 15 residues. The germline gives CDR1 KGHSH, CDR2 LQKENI. V was trimmed by 2 bases and J by 2 bases, leaving 12 bases between them.

The rearrangement joins TRBV9 to TRBJ2-5; 8 bases agree with TRBD2. The CDR3 is 17 amino acids. V gave up 6 bases and J gave up 2 bases; unmatched junction bases: 15. Germline V CDR1 and CDR2: SGDLS, YYNGEE. CDR3 nucleotides: TGTGCCAGCACGTCCGGGACTAGAGGGCCGTTACAAGAGACCCAGTACTTC. It encodes CASTSGTRGPLQETQYF.

The CDR3 spells CASSQNQYPSYEQYF. CDR3 in DNA: TGTGCCAGCAGCCAAAACCAGTACCCCTCCTACGAGCAGTACTTC. This sequence joins TRBV3-1 and TRBJ2-7, with D uncertain. Germline-derived CDR1 and CDR2 are LGHDT and YNNKEL (reference sequence). The CDR3 extends over 15 amino acids. V shed 2 bases and J shed 0 bases, with 11 bases lying between them.

The chain employs TRBV12-3 or TRBV12-4 and TRBJ2-7; 9 bases match TRBD1. J lost 5 bases, V lost 6 bases, and 8 bases had no gene match. This CDR3 is built from 14 residues. The CDR3 nucleotides read TGTGCCAGCAGGACACAACAGGGGGCCAACGAGCAGTACTTC. Protein sequence: CASRTQQGANEQYF.

CDR3 coding DNA: TGCGCCAGCAGCCTAAGTTTGTTTATCGGTAAGCAGTTCTTC. Translated: CASSLSLFIGKQFF. The rearrangement joins TRBV5-1 to TRBJ2-1; no clear D gene. The germline V and J ends were trimmed by 4 bases and 11 bases, with 19 bases remaining between them. The CDR3 consists of 14 residues. Germline lookup yields CDR1 SGHRS and CDR2 YFSETQ.

The V gene is TRBV2, the J gene TRBJ1-6; D remains ambiguous. There are 14 residues in the CDR3. CDR1 is SNHLY, CDR2 FYNNEI, per germline. V was clipped by 6 bases and J by 0 bases, with 6 bases between them. The CDR3 region is CASSTSSYNSPLHF. DNA for the CDR3: TGTGCCAGCAGCACGAGCTCCTATAATTCACCCCTCCACTTT.

The V gene is TRBV7-8, the J gene TRBJ2-3; D remains ambiguous. The length of the CDR3 is 14 residues. CDR1 and CDR2 from the germline V gene are SGHVS and FQNEAQ. Between the trimmed V and J ends, which lost 1 base and 2 bases, there was a span of 7 bases. CDR3 sequence: CASSLEQHTDTQYF. CDR3 DNA sequence: TGTGCCAGCAGCTTAGAACAGCACACAGATACGCAGTATTTT.

The chain uses TRBV29-1 and TRBJ2-5; D may be TRBD1 (5 bases). The germline V gene encodes CDR1 SQVTM and CDR2 ANQGSEA. This CDR3 region has 13 residues. V was cut by 3 bases and J by 1 base, with 9 bases left in between. The CDR3 coding sequence is TGCAGCGTTGACCCAGGGATCCAAGAGACCCAGTACTTC. Its translation: CSVDPGIQETQYF.

The chain links TRBV30 to TRBJ2-2, with TRBD2 matching over 7 bases. The CDR3 is 16 amino acids. V dropped 4 bases and J dropped 6; count of bases not matched to a gene: 14. The germline V gene encodes CDR1 GTSNPN and CDR2 SVGIG (reference sequence). CDR3 sequence reads: CAWKKKSGERAGELFF. CDR3 nucleotide sequence: TGTGCCTGGAAGAAGAAGAGCGGGGAGCGGGCCGGGGAGCTGTTTTTT.

V and J are TRBV28 and TRBJ1-1; perhaps TRBD1 as D (5 bases). CDR1 MDHEN and CDR2 SYDVKM come from the germline V gene. Trimming shortened V by 6 bases and J by 5 bases, and 19 bases separated the two germline ends. The CDR3 extends over 15 amino acids. The CDR3 reads CASRSIGEGRTEAFF. The CDR3 DNA sequence: TGTGCCAGCAGGTCGATAGGGGAGGGGCGAACTGAAGCTTTCTTT.

The J gene is TRBJ1-6, the V gene TRBV12-3 or TRBV12-4; D remains ambiguous. The CDR3 runs to 13 residues. V lost 1 base and J lost 14, with 12 bases in between. The CDR3 here is CASSLDGLGSLHF. CDR3 DNA sequence: TGTGCCAGCAGTTTAGACGGGCTAGGATCCCTCCACTTT.

The chain carries TRBV20-1 and TRBJ2-7; D perhaps matches TRBD2 (7 bases). There are 15 residues in the CDR3. Germline V gene data show CDR1 as DFQATT and CDR2 as SNEGSKA (reference sequence). The germline V and J ends were trimmed by 5 bases and 4 bases, with 21 bases remaining between them. Written as DNA, the CDR3 is TGCAGTGCTTCCTCCCGGGGGGCTCGGGAGTACGAGCAGTACTTC. Amino acids: CSASSRGAREYEQYF.

The chain employs TRBV20-1 and TRBJ1-2; D unresolved. Germline V gene data show CDR1 as DFQATT and CDR2 as SNEGSKA (reference sequence). The V end was cut by 3 bases, the J end by 8 bases, with 13 bases between. This CDR3 is 12 amino acids long. CDR3 bases: TGCAGTGCTAGTAGCCAGGTTCGAGGCTACACCTTC. This gives the protein CSASSQVRGYTF.